A selection of T cell receptor beta chains follows, all from one sample in a study of shared clonotypes between healthy human individuals. The data were produced by immunoSEQ multiplex PCR, yet TCRdb's version contains in-frame clones alone and is incomplete. The repertoire holds millions of clones, with about 92% as singletons. Sequencing used naive CD8+ T cells from PBMCs. Receptors originate from a young man in good health. Some clones in this sample may be carry-over from other donors' samples. Both conserved end residues are part of each CDR3. The order of the fields is J gene, V gene, D gene, clone size, CDR3 length, CDR3 protein, CDR3 DNA. The D gene is left open where the match is weak. Clone size is given for some rows only: seen once, a few or many times, or a class if the clone is expanded.

j_call: TRBJ1-2
v_call: TRBV9
d_call: TRBD1
clone_size: -
cdr3_length: 16
cdr3_aa: CASSVTQGARDYGYTF
cdr3_nt: TGTGCCAGCAGCGTAACTCAGGGGGCGCGTGACTATGGCTACACCTTC

j_call: TRBJ2-7
v_call: TRBV27
d_call: TRBD2
clone_size: -
cdr3_length: 15
cdr3_aa: CASSFRGSGSYEQYF
cdr3_nt: TGTGCCAGCAGTTTTCGGGGGAGCGGGAGCTACGAGCAGTACTTC

j_call: TRBJ2-1
v_call: TRBV27
d_call: TRBD2
clone_size: -
cdr3_length: 15
cdr3_aa: CASSLSASGRAKQFF
cdr3_nt: TGTGCCAGCAGTTTATCGGCTAGCGGGAGGGCCAAGCAGTTCTTC

j_call: TRBJ1-2
v_call: TRBV7-9
d_call: -
clone_size: -
cdr3_length: 13
cdr3_aa: CASLQAQGNGYTF
cdr3_nt: TGTGCCAGCCTACAAGCGCAGGGCAATGGCTACACCTTC

j_call: TRBJ2-7
v_call: TRBV10-1
d_call: -
clone_size: -
cdr3_length: 17
cdr3_aa: CASSENWGAESSYEQYF
cdr3_nt: TGCGCCAGCAGTGAGAACTGGGGGGCAGAGAGCTCCTACGAGCAGTACTTC

j_call: TRBJ1-2
v_call: TRBV9
d_call: -
clone_size: -
cdr3_length: 15
cdr3_aa: CASSVGRAANYGYTF
cdr3_nt: TGTGCCAGCAGCGTAGGCAGGGCGGCTAACTATGGCTACACCTTC

j_call: TRBJ2-5
v_call: TRBV15
d_call: TRBD1
clone_size: -
cdr3_length: 16
cdr3_aa: CATSRETGGGSETQYF
cdr3_nt: TGTGCCACCAGCAGGGAGACAGGGGGCGGTTCGGAGACCCAGTACTTC

j_call: TRBJ1-2
v_call: TRBV9
d_call: -
clone_size: -
cdr3_length: 15
cdr3_aa: CASSAHDRSYYGYTF
cdr3_nt: TGTGCCAGCAGCGCCCATGACAGGTCGTACTATGGCTACACCTTC

j_call: TRBJ2-2
v_call: TRBV11-2
d_call: TRBD2
clone_size: once
cdr3_length: 16
cdr3_aa: CASSLLAGYSTGELFF
cdr3_nt: TGTGCCAGCAGCTTACTAGCGGGGTATTCCACCGGGGAGCTGTTTTTT

j_call: TRBJ2-1
v_call: TRBV5-1
d_call: -
clone_size: -
cdr3_length: 19
cdr3_aa: CASSFLSTELAGRGLEQFF
cdr3_nt: TGCGCCAGCAGCTTTCTCTCGACAGAGTTAGCGGGCAGGGGCCTTGAGCAGTTCTTC

j_call: TRBJ2-5
v_call: TRBV7-9
d_call: -
clone_size: -
cdr3_length: 14
cdr3_aa: CASSLVGDSETQYF
cdr3_nt: TGTGCCAGCAGCTTAGTCGGGGATTCGGAGACCCAGTACTTC

j_call: TRBJ1-2
v_call: TRBV7-9
d_call: -
clone_size: -
cdr3_length: 14
cdr3_aa: CASSFITTGRGYTF
cdr3_nt: TGTGCCAGCAGCTTCATTACTACAGGGAGAGGCTACACCTTC

j_call: TRBJ1-1
v_call: TRBV5-1
d_call: -
clone_size: -
cdr3_length: 17
cdr3_aa: CASSLNQLGGTGTEAFF
cdr3_nt: TGCGCCAGCAGCTTGAACCAATTGGGGGGTACGGGGACTGAAGCTTTCTTT

j_call: TRBJ2-7
v_call: TRBV28
d_call: TRBD1
clone_size: -
cdr3_length: 14
cdr3_aa: CASSRTGSSYEQYF
cdr3_nt: TGTGCCAGCAGCCGGACAGGGAGCTCCTACGAGCAGTACTTC

j_call: TRBJ2-1
v_call: TRBV28
d_call: -
clone_size: -
cdr3_length: 12
cdr3_aa: CASSFWVREQFF
cdr3_nt: TGTGCCAGCAGTTTCTGGGTGCGGGAGCAGTTCTTC

j_call: TRBJ2-1
v_call: TRBV29-1
d_call: -
clone_size: -
cdr3_length: 17
cdr3_aa: CSAKAGGLFGSYNEQFF
cdr3_nt: TGCAGCGCCAAAGCGGGCGGGCTATTCGGCTCCTACAATGAGCAGTTCTTC

j_call: TRBJ2-7
v_call: TRBV7-6
d_call: TRBD2
clone_size: -
cdr3_length: 15
cdr3_aa: CASSHPSGGADEQYF
cdr3_nt: TGTGCCAGCAGCCACCCTAGCGGGGGCGCGGACGAGCAGTACTTC

j_call: TRBJ2-1
v_call: TRBV29-1
d_call: -
clone_size: -
cdr3_length: 15
cdr3_aa: CSVPVTTRSYNEQFF
cdr3_nt: TGCAGCGTCCCCGTGACCACTCGGTCCTACAATGAGCAGTTCTTC

j_call: TRBJ2-7
v_call: TRBV7-9
d_call: -
clone_size: -
cdr3_length: 14
cdr3_aa: CASSLALFPYEQYF
cdr3_nt: TGTGCCAGCAGCTTAGCCCTCTTCCCCTACGAGCAGTACTTC

j_call: TRBJ1-1
v_call: TRBV4-3
d_call: TRBD1
clone_size: -
cdr3_length: 14
cdr3_aa: CASSPRQGATEAFF
cdr3_nt: TGCGCCAGCAGCCCTAGGCAGGGGGCTACTGAAGCTTTCTTT

j_call: TRBJ2-7
v_call: TRBV28
d_call: TRBD2
clone_size: -
cdr3_length: 16
cdr3_aa: CASSSQTSGQTGEQYF
cdr3_nt: TGTGCCAGCAGTTCTCAGACTAGCGGGCAAACCGGAGAGCAGTACTTC

j_call: TRBJ2-2
v_call: TRBV10-3
d_call: -
clone_size: -
cdr3_length: 11
cdr3_aa: CASANTGELFF
cdr3_nt: TGTGCCAGCGCGAACACCGGGGAGCTGTTTTTT

j_call: TRBJ2-1
v_call: TRBV28
d_call: -
clone_size: once
cdr3_length: 16
cdr3_aa: CASSGTLGGAYNEQFF
cdr3_nt: TGTGCCAGCAGTGGGACCCTCGGAGGGGCCTACAATGAGCAGTTCTTC

j_call: TRBJ2-1
v_call: TRBV19
d_call: -
clone_size: -
cdr3_length: 13
cdr3_aa: CASSHRLHNEQFF
cdr3_nt: TGTGCCAGTAGTCATCGACTCCACAATGAGCAGTTCTTC

j_call: TRBJ1-1
v_call: TRBV5-1
d_call: -
clone_size: -
cdr3_length: 13
cdr3_aa: CASSWEHGTEAFF
cdr3_nt: TGCGCCAGCAGCTGGGAGCACGGCACTGAAGCTTTCTTT

j_call: TRBJ2-7
v_call: TRBV18
d_call: TRBD2
clone_size: -
cdr3_length: 17
cdr3_aa: CASSPIGGLAGSYEQYF
cdr3_nt: TGTGCCAGCTCACCGATCGGGGGACTAGCGGGGTCCTACGAGCAGTACTTC

j_call: TRBJ1-2
v_call: TRBV6-1
d_call: -
clone_size: -
cdr3_length: 15
cdr3_aa: CASSEGLHRTYGYTF
cdr3_nt: TGTGCCAGCAGTGAGGGGTTACATAGGACCTATGGCTACACCTTC

j_call: TRBJ1-5
v_call: TRBV6-5
d_call: -
clone_size: -
cdr3_length: 15
cdr3_aa: CASRALLGGNQPQHF
cdr3_nt: TGTGCCAGCAGAGCCTTACTAGGGGGAAATCAGCCCCAGCATTTT

j_call: TRBJ2-1
v_call: TRBV14
d_call: TRBD1
clone_size: -
cdr3_length: 12
cdr3_aa: CASSHRQGGQFF
cdr3_nt: TGTGCCAGCAGCCATAGACAGGGTGGGCAGTTCTTC

j_call: TRBJ1-2
v_call: TRBV19
d_call: -
clone_size: -
cdr3_length: 15
cdr3_aa: CASSPAGTLVYGNTF
cdr3_nt: TGTGCCAGTAGCCCAGCCGGCACCCTGGTTTACGGAAACACCTTC

j_call: TRBJ2-7
v_call: TRBV14
d_call: -
clone_size: -
cdr3_length: 13
cdr3_aa: CASSQGANYEQYF
cdr3_nt: TGTGCCAGCAGCCAAGGGGCAAACTACGAGCAGTACTTC

j_call: TRBJ2-1
v_call: TRBV7-9
d_call: -
clone_size: -
cdr3_length: 14
cdr3_aa: CASSLSTGYNEQFF
cdr3_nt: TGTGCCAGCAGCTTGAGTACAGGGTACAATGAGCAGTTCTTC

j_call: TRBJ2-3
v_call: TRBV27
d_call: -
clone_size: -
cdr3_length: 13
cdr3_aa: CASSLGLSDTQYF
cdr3_nt: TGTGCCAGCAGTTTAGGACTATCAGATACGCAGTATTTT

j_call: TRBJ2-7
v_call: TRBV5-4
d_call: -
clone_size: -
cdr3_length: 12
cdr3_aa: CASSASQNEQYF
cdr3_nt: TGTGCCAGCAGCGCGTCACAGAACGAGCAGTACTTC

j_call: TRBJ2-7
v_call: TRBV12-2
d_call: -
clone_size: -
cdr3_length: 15
cdr3_aa: CASRLEAGERLEQYF
cdr3_nt: TGTGCAAGTCGCTTAGAAGCGGGAGAGCGGCTCGAGCAGTACTTC

j_call: TRBJ1-1
v_call: TRBV29-1
d_call: -
clone_size: few
cdr3_length: 12
cdr3_aa: CSVNRDNTEAFF
cdr3_nt: TGCAGCGTCAACAGGGATAACACTGAAGCTTTCTTT

j_call: TRBJ2-7
v_call: TRBV27
d_call: TRBD2
clone_size: -
cdr3_length: 16
cdr3_aa: CASSLWGGGPSYEQYF
cdr3_nt: TGTGCCAGCAGTTTATGGGGGGGAGGGCCCTCCTACGAGCAGTACTTC

j_call: TRBJ1-1
v_call: TRBV30
d_call: -
clone_size: few
cdr3_length: 14
cdr3_aa: CAWTFDAPNTEAFF
cdr3_nt: TGTGCCTGGACCTTCGACGCGCCGAACACTGAAGCTTTCTTT

j_call: TRBJ1-2
v_call: TRBV30
d_call: TRBD1
clone_size: -
cdr3_length: 15
cdr3_aa: CAWSVDRGLDYGYTF
cdr3_nt: TGTGCCTGGAGTGTAGACAGGGGGCTTGACTATGGCTACACCTTC

j_call: TRBJ1-1
v_call: TRBV7-9
d_call: -
clone_size: -
cdr3_length: 12
cdr3_aa: CASSGGRTEAFF
cdr3_nt: TGTGCCAGCTCGGGGGGGCGGACTGAAGCTTTCTTT

j_call: TRBJ2-7
v_call: TRBV27
d_call: -
clone_size: -
cdr3_length: 13
cdr3_aa: CASSPVGAVGSYF
cdr3_nt: TGTGCCAGCAGTCCCGTTGGGGCGGTTGGCTCGTACTTC

j_call: TRBJ2-1
v_call: TRBV7-2
d_call: TRBD2
clone_size: -
cdr3_length: 15
cdr3_aa: CASRSLAGGLNEQFF
cdr3_nt: TGTGCCAGCAGGTCACTAGCGGGAGGGTTGAATGAGCAGTTCTTC

j_call: TRBJ2-1
v_call: TRBV6-6
d_call: -
clone_size: -
cdr3_length: 11
cdr3_aa: CASSYLGEQFF
cdr3_nt: TGTGCCAGCAGTTACCTGGGAGAGCAGTTCTTC

j_call: TRBJ2-5
v_call: TRBV7-9
d_call: -
clone_size: -
cdr3_length: 14
cdr3_aa: CASSFKRDQETQYF
cdr3_nt: TGTGCCAGCAGCTTCAAACGGGATCAAGAGACCCAGTACTTC

j_call: TRBJ2-2
v_call: TRBV29-1
d_call: -
clone_size: -
cdr3_length: 13
cdr3_aa: CSVGLANTGELFF
cdr3_nt: TGCAGCGTGGGACTGGCCAACACCGGGGAGCTGTTTTTT

j_call: TRBJ2-2
v_call: TRBV5-4
d_call: -
clone_size: few
cdr3_length: 16
cdr3_aa: CASSLKRERDTGELFF
cdr3_nt: TGTGCCAGCAGCTTGAAGAGGGAGAGAGACACCGGGGAGCTGTTTTTT

j_call: TRBJ1-1
v_call: TRBV7-9
d_call: -
clone_size: -
cdr3_length: 15
cdr3_aa: CASSSQGTQNTEAFF
cdr3_nt: TGTGCCAGCAGCTCCCAGGGGACACAGAACACTGAAGCTTTCTTT

j_call: TRBJ1-1
v_call: TRBV5-6
d_call: -
clone_size: -
cdr3_length: 14
cdr3_aa: CASSLIALNTEAFF
cdr3_nt: TGTGCCAGCAGCTTGATTGCCCTGAACACTGAAGCTTTCTTT

j_call: TRBJ2-1
v_call: TRBV28
d_call: TRBD2
clone_size: -
cdr3_length: 14
cdr3_aa: CASSLRVGGNEQFF
cdr3_nt: TGTGCCAGCAGTTTACGGGTCGGGGGGAATGAGCAGTTCTTC

j_call: TRBJ2-5
v_call: TRBV27
d_call: TRBD2
clone_size: -
cdr3_length: 15
cdr3_aa: CASRPGGWGQETQYF
cdr3_nt: TGTGCCAGCAGGCCGGGGGGTTGGGGGCAAGAGACCCAGTACTTC

j_call: TRBJ2-2
v_call: TRBV5-5
d_call: -
clone_size: -
cdr3_length: 15
cdr3_aa: CASSFVRVNTGELFF
cdr3_nt: TGTGCCAGCAGCTTCGTGAGGGTTAACACCGGGGAGCTGTTTTTT

j_call: TRBJ2-1
v_call: TRBV7-9
d_call: TRBD1
clone_size: -
cdr3_length: 16
cdr3_aa: CASSFTSGTGGNEQFF
cdr3_nt: TGTGCCAGCAGCTTTACTTCCGGGACAGGGGGAAATGAGCAGTTCTTC

j_call: TRBJ1-2
v_call: TRBV13
d_call: TRBD1
clone_size: -
cdr3_length: 16
cdr3_aa: CASSLGSAGGSYGYTF
cdr3_nt: TGTGCCAGCAGCTTAGGGTCGGCAGGGGGGTCGTATGGCTACACCTTC

j_call: TRBJ1-1
v_call: TRBV25-1
d_call: -
clone_size: few
cdr3_length: 16
cdr3_aa: CASSEPVRYMNTEAFF
cdr3_nt: TGTGCCAGCAGTGAACCCGTTCGGTACATGAACACTGAAGCTTTCTTT

j_call: TRBJ2-7
v_call: TRBV27
d_call: -
clone_size: -
cdr3_length: 12
cdr3_aa: CASSFGPYEQYF
cdr3_nt: TGTGCCAGCAGTTTCGGTCCCTACGAGCAGTACTTC

j_call: TRBJ1-1
v_call: TRBV19
d_call: -
clone_size: few
cdr3_length: 15
cdr3_aa: CASTTIQTSNTEAFF
cdr3_nt: TGTGCCAGTACAACGATACAGACCTCCAACACTGAAGCTTTCTTT

j_call: TRBJ1-2
v_call: TRBV7-9
d_call: TRBD1
clone_size: -
cdr3_length: 13
cdr3_aa: CASSLMTGNGYTF
cdr3_nt: TGTGCCAGCAGCTTAATGACAGGGAATGGCTACACCTTC